One and the same sample provided the 7 T cell receptor beta chains below, sequenced in a study of OX40 agonist ivuxolimab in advanced cancers. The repertoire was sequenced with immunoSEQ multiplex PCR; TCRdb's copy has only in-frame clones and lacks some. The data hold nearly 80,000 clones, with 91% observed a single time. Here the sequenced sample was CD4+ or CD8+ T cells sorted from blood, taken in a trial of the OX40 agonist ivuxolimab. The receptors come from an adult with an advanced solid tumor such as melanoma, head and neck, liver or kidney cancer.

The chain uses TRBV4-2 and TRBJ2-7, with 7 bases aligning to TRBD1. The CDR3 length is 15 residues. In germline, CDR1 is LGHNA, CDR2 YNFKEQ. The V and J ends lost 4 bases and 2 bases, in that order; junction bases with no gene match: 8. Here the CDR3 reads CASSRESGTAYEQYF. CDR3 sequence (DNA): TGTGCCAGCAGCCGAGAATCCGGGACAGCCTACGAGCAGTACTTC.

There are a few counts of this clone. The gene calls are TRBV5-1 and TRBJ1-2, with no clear D. The CDR3 is made up of 13 amino acids. V was trimmed by 4 bases and J by 3 bases, leaving 10 bases between them. The germline V gene encodes CDR1 SGHRS and CDR2 YFSETQ. CDR3 bases: TGCGCCAGCAGCCCCGGAGGCGACTATGGCTACACCTTC. This translates into CASSPGGDYGYTF.

The rearrangement joins TRBV6-5 to TRBJ1-1, with TRBD1 as a possible D gene (5 bases). Germline-derived CDR1 and CDR2 are MNHEY and SVGAGI. Trimming cost V 6 bases and J 5 bases, with 16 bases left between them. The CDR3 consists of 14 residues. The CDR3 DNA sequence: TGTGCCAGCAGCTCACCCATTCAGGGAACTGAAGCTTTCTTT. Protein: CASSSPIQGTEAFF.

The chain recombines TRBV6-1 with TRBJ2-7; no reliable D call. The CDR3 has 14 residues. Trimming took 7 bases from V and 2 from J, leaving 15 bases between them. Germline V gene sequence: CDR1 MNHNS, CDR2 SASEGT. This CDR3 is CASIKAYNPYEQYF. The CDR3 DNA is TGTGCCAGCATAAAGGCATACAACCCCTACGAGCAGTACTTC.

This clone was picked up one time. V and J are TRBV5-4 and TRBJ1-1; maybe TRBD1 (5 bases). Trimming removed 4 bases at V and 3 bases at J, with 10 bases between. CDR1 is SGHNT, CDR2 YYREEE, per germline (reference sequence). This CDR3 has 13 amino acids. The CDR3 reads CASSGEGYTEAFF. The CDR3 DNA follows: TGTGCCAGCAGCGGGGAGGGGTACACTGAAGCTTTCTTT. The full variable domain, completed using reference TRBV5-4 and TRBJ1-1, is ETGVTQSPTHLIKTRGQQVTLRCSSQSGHNTVSWYQQALGQGPQFIFQYYREEENGRGNFPPRFSGLQFPNYSSELNVNALELDDSALYLCASSGEGYTEAFFGQGTRLTVV.

The CDR3 DNA reads TGTGCCAGCAGTGAGGACGGAAGATCGGATACGCAGTATTTT. Residues: CASSEDGRSDTQYF. This chain joins TRBV2 and TRBJ2-3; D remains ambiguous. The germline CDR1 and CDR2 sequences are SNHLY and FYNNEI. The V gene lost 3 bases and the J gene lost 6 bases, with 13 bases spanning the gap. CDR3 length: 14 residues.

The chain employs TRBV23-1 and TRBJ1-2; 11 bases align to TRBD1. TRBV23-1 belongs to the ORF category, with a function that is uncertain. The CDR3 is 15 residues long. With V trimmed by 3 bases and J by 5 bases, 5 bases remained unmatched. The CDR3 DNA is TGCGCCAGCAGTCATAAGGGACAGGGGGATTATGGCTACACCTTC. This codes for CASSHKGQGDYGYTF.